What follows are 21 T cell receptor beta chains derived from one specimen sequenced in a study of glioma-infiltrating T cells. Using RNA template, CDR3s of TCR alpha and beta were amplified with iRepertoire arm-PCR. TCRdb analysed the multiplex PCR reads with MiXCR anew, one entry per CDR3 protein. The repertoire has 150,000 to 200,000 distinct CDR3 sequences, roughly two fifths of them found once; the top ten carry roughly 5.2%. Sequencing was done on a sample of glioma tissue, nonneoplastic brain tissue, or PBMCs (not recorded which). The origin of the receptors is a human donor with low-grade glioma or glioblastoma, undergoing nonglioma brain surgery, or in good health (not recorded which).

V is TRBV28 and J is TRBJ2-2, with D hard to call. Trimming took 7 bases from V and 1 from J, leaving 4 bases between them. The CDR3 has 12 amino acids. Germline CDR1 MDHEN, CDR2 SYDVKM. CDR3 residues: CASNKNTGELFF. For the CDR3, the DNA is TGTGCCAGCAACAAGAACACCGGGGAGCTGTTTTTT.

The J gene is TRBJ2-3, the V gene TRBV3-1, with D perhaps being TRBD1 or TRBD2 (5 bases each). Trimming stripped 3 bases from V and 6 bases from J, with 25 bases between. Germline V gene data show CDR1 as LGHDT and CDR2 as YNNKEL (reference sequence). The CDR3 length is 18 residues. The chain's CDR3 is CASSHPSRLGDELDTQYF. The DNA of the CDR3 is TGTGCCAGCAGCCACCCCTCTCGACTCGGGGACGAGCTCGATACGCAGTATTTT.

Regarding this clonotype: This sequence may be a read error, since a much larger clone differs from it by one base. The CDR3 DNA is TGTGCCACCTCACAAGGACGGAACACTGAAGCTTTCTTT. This encodes CATSQGRNTEAFF. The rearrangement uses TRBV18 and TRBJ1-1; D ambiguous. Germline loops: CDR1 KGHSH, CDR2 LQKENI. CDR3 length: 13 amino acids.

This clonotype was found once. The rearrangement uses TRBV5-1 and TRBJ2-7; 8 nucleotides line up with TRBD2. The V and J ends lost 7 bases and 0 bases, in that order; junction bases with no gene match: 9. Germline V CDR1 and CDR2: SGHRS, YFSETQ. The length of the CDR3 is 15 residues. The CDR3 region is CASREGLGGSYEQYF. CDR3 bases: TGCGCCAGCCGCGAGGGACTAGGGGGCTCCTACGAGCAGTACTTC.

This clonotype was detected many times. V is TRBV20-1 and J is TRBJ2-3, with TRBD2 matching 7 bases. V lost 4 bases and J lost 6; bases outside the gene matches: 13. Germline values: CDR1 DFQATT, CDR2 SNEGSKA (reference sequence). This CDR3 is built from 15 residues. CDR3 DNA sequence: TGCAGTGCTACCCCCAGCGGGGCGGGCCGGGATACGCAGTATTTT. Encoded protein: CSATPSGAGRDTQYF.

This clonotype has a count of ten or more. The rearrangement joins TRBV6-6 to TRBJ2-2; unclear D gene. Germline CDR1 MNHNY, CDR2 SVGAGI (reference sequence). Deletions cut 0 bases from V and 6 bases from J, with 11 bases between. The CDR3 length is 15 residues. The CDR3 DNA reads TGTGCCAGCAGTTACTCCGCAGTTTCGCCCGGGGAGCTGTTTTTT. It specifies CASSYSAVSPGELFF.

This clonotype was found a few times. A single base separates this from a much larger clone, so it may be a read error. The chain recombines TRBV5-1 with TRBJ1-1; TRBD1 is a possible D gene (5 bases). Germline CDR1 and CDR2: SGHRS and YFSETQ. CDR3 length: 15 amino acids. The CDR3 DNA follows: TGCGCCAGCAGCTTTACTACAGGTGTGAACACTGAAGCTTCCTTT. It translates to CASSFTTGVNTEASF.

In its sample, this clonotype was seen many times. This chain connects TRBV6-1 to TRBJ2-5; 10 bases are a match to TRBD1. CDR3 length: 15 residues. Germline assignment: CDR1 MNHNS and CDR2 SASEGT. Trimming at V came to 6 bases and at J to 1 base, leaving 5 bases not matched to a gene. CDR3 nucleotides: TGTGCCAGCAGCCTGGGACAGGGGATCCAAGAGACCCAGTACTTC. It specifies CASSLGQGIQETQYF.

The chain couples TRBV28 to TRBJ2-6; possible D gene TRBD2, 6 bases. Germline values: CDR1 MDHEN, CDR2 SYDVKM. The CDR3 has 17 amino acids. V was cut by 5 bases and J by 10 bases, with 24 bases left in between. The CDR3 nucleotides are TGTGCCAGCAGTCCCGGGGTTGGGGGAGGCGGAACGAACGTCCTGACTTTC. As protein: CASSPGVGGGGTNVLTF.

The chain is built from TRBV19 and TRBJ1-3, with D possibly matching TRBD1 (6 bases). V lost 5 bases and J 3 bases, leaving 20 bases between the germline ends. This CDR3 has 17 amino acids. Germline V gene lookup returns CDR1 LNHDA and CDR2 SQIVND (reference sequence). CDR3 amino acids: CASSLSSGGADGNTIYF. The CDR3 nucleotides read TGTGCCAGTAGTCTCAGTTCGGGGGGCGCAGATGGAAACACCATATATTTT.

For the CDR3, the DNA is TGTGCCAGCAGTTTAGCATCAGGCCCCTACAATGAGCAGTTCTTC. It specifies CASSLASGPYNEQFF. The rearrangement uses TRBV12-3 or TRBV12-4 and TRBJ2-1; no reliable D call. V gave up 0 bases and J gave up 2 bases, with 8 bases separating them. The CDR3 consists of 15 residues.

In its sample, this clonotype was seen many times. The chain carries TRBV29-1 and TRBJ2-3, with a tentative D call TRBD1 (6 bases). This CDR3 contains 13 residues. V was trimmed by 1 base and J by 4 bases, leaving 9 bases between them. Germline assignment: CDR1 SQVTM and CDR2 ANQGSEA. CDR3: CSVEVGGPDTQYF. CDR3 DNA: TGCAGCGTTGAAGTAGGGGGACCAGATACGCAGTATTTT.

This clonotype has just one count. A read error is possible here, since a much larger clone lies one base away. This sequence joins TRBV27 and TRBJ2-5; unclear D gene. The CDR3 covers 14 residues. Germline-derived CDR1 and CDR2 are MNHEY and SMNVEV (reference sequence). Trimming took 6 bases from V and 5 from J, leaving 16 bases between them. The CDR3 spells CASSGLDIAETQYF. In DNA, the CDR3 is TGTGCCAGCAGCGGCCTCGACATCGCGGAGACCCAGTACTTC.

In DNA, the CDR3 is TGTGCCAGCAGTCCTCCCCGGACTAGCGGGAGTCTAGAGCAGTACTTC. Translated, it gives CASSPPRTSGSLEQYF. The chain links TRBV28 to TRBJ2-7; 13 bases match TRBD2. The germline CDR1 and CDR2 sequences are MDHEN and SYDVKM. Trimming at V came to 5 bases and at J to 7 bases, leaving 11 bases not matched to a gene. The CDR3 consists of 16 residues. Full variable domain (outside the CDR3, taken from reference TRBV28 and TRBJ2-7): DVKVTQSSRYLVKRTGEKVFLECVQDMDHENMFWYRQDPGLGLRLIYFSYDVKMKEKGDIPEGYSVSREKKERFSLILESASTNQTSMYLCASSPPRTSGSLEQYFGPGTRLTVT.

This chain uses TRBV2 with TRBJ1-5, with TRBD1 matching over 7 bases. The CDR3 is 15 amino acids. From germline, CDR1 is SNHLY and CDR2 FYNNEI. V was clipped by 3 bases and J by 7 bases; unmatched bases: 9. The CDR3, as DNA: TGTGCCAGCAGTGAGACAGGGAAGGGAAAACAGCCCCAGCATTTT. It translates to CASSETGKGKQPQHF.

This clonotype was seen ten or more times. The chain joins TRBV20-1 to TRBJ2-7, with D possibly being TRBD1 or TRBD2 (5 bases each). The CDR3 extends over 12 amino acids. Germline CDR1 and CDR2: DFQATT and SNEGSKA (reference sequence). Trimming cost V 6 bases and J 5 bases, with 14 bases left between them. The CDR3 coding sequence is TGCAGTGCGCCCGGGACCGACGACGAGCAGTACTTC. Protein: CSAPGTDDEQYF.

On this clonotype itself: The junction shows a germline mismatch at one end, possibly a read error. The chain uses TRBV6-1 and TRBJ1-5; tentative D call: TRBD1 (6 bases). The CDR3 extends over 16 amino acids. CDR1 MNHNS and CDR2 SASEGT come from the germline V gene. The CDR3 bases are TGTGCCCGCAGTGAAGCGGGTGGGGGCCTAAATCAGCCCCAGCGTTTT. It translates to CARSEAGGGLNQPQRF.

The rearrangement uses TRBV5-1 and TRBJ2-7; D uncertain. The CDR3 runs to 12 residues. Trimming took off 1 base at V and 1 base at J, with 3 bases between the two ends. Germline V gene sequence: CDR1 SGHRS, CDR2 YFSETQ. The CDR3 coding sequence is TGCGCCAGCAGCTTGTGGTCCTACGAGCAGTACTTC. It translates to CASSLWSYEQYF. Complete variable domain (other parts from reference TRBV5-1 and TRBJ2-7): KAGVTQTPRYLIKTRGQQVTLSCSPISGHRSVSWYQQTPGQGLQFLFEYFSETQRNKGNFPGRFSGRQFSNSRSEMNVSTLELGDSALYLCASSLWSYEQYFGPGTRLTVT.

Details on this clonotype: A much larger clone lies a single base off, so this may be a read error. J is TRBJ2-1 and V is TRBV19; D may be TRBD1 or TRBD2 (5 bases each). The length of the CDR3 is 14 residues. Germline V lookup: CDR1 LNHDA, CDR2 SQIVND (reference sequence). The CDR3 here is CASTIGTTTNGQFF. CDR3 DNA sequence: TGTGCCAGTACCATAGGGACCACCACCAATGGGCAGTTCTTC.

There are many counts of this clonotype. J is TRBJ2-3 and V is TRBV6-1; no clear D gene. The V and J ends lost 7 bases and 3 bases respectively, with 5 bases between them. The germline V gene encodes CDR1 MNHNS and CDR2 SASEGT. CDR3 length equals 11 residues. The CDR3 nucleotides read TGTGCCAGCATGGGTACAGATACGCAGTATTTT. This gives the protein CASMGTDTQYF.

The rearrangement joins TRBV28 to TRBJ2-3, with D perhaps matching TRBD2 (6 bases). The germline CDR1 and CDR2 sequences are MDHEN and SYDVKM. The V end was cut by 6 bases, the J end by 2 bases, with 12 bases between. This CDR3 spans 14 amino acids. The CDR3 DNA is TGTGCCAGCAGGTCCGGCGGGAACACAGATACGCAGTATTTT. This codes for CASRSGGNTDTQYF.